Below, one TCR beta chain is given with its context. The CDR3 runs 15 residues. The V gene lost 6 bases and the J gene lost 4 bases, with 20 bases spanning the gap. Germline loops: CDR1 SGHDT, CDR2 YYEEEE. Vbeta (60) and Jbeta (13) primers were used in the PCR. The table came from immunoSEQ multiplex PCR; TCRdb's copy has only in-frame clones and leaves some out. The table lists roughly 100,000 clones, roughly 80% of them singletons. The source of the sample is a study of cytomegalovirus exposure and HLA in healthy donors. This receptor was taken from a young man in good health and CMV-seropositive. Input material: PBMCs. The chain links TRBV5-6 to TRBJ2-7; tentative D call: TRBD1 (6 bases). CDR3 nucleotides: TGTGCCAGCAAGATGATTTGGGGGCCGGTATACGAGCAGTACTTC. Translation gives CASKMIWGPVYEQYF.